The 22 T cell receptor beta chains reported below all come from one sample, sequenced in a study of PD-1 blockade in classical Hodgkin lymphoma. Sequencing used immunoSEQ multiplex PCR; TCRdb keeps in-frame clones, though not all of them. The sample records around 45,000 clones, 71% being singletons. Relapse after autologous stem cell transplantation occurred in every patient, and brentuximab vedotin exposure varied. Sequences were derived from peripheral blood mononuclear cells (PBMCs), sampled at baseline. Receptors were obtained from a human donor with classical Hodgkin lymphoma.

The chain carries TRBV28 and TRBJ1-5; 10 bases agree with TRBD1. Germline V gene data show CDR1 as MDHEN and CDR2 as SYDVKM. The CDR3 is 16 residues long. V gave up 11 bases and J gave up 1 base; unmatched junction bases: 11. The CDR3 spells CACQNDRGRSNQPQHF. Here the CDR3 DNA reads TGTGCCTGCCAAAACGACAGGGGGCGAAGCAATCAGCCCCAGCATTTT.

This chain uses TRBV7-2 with TRBJ2-3; possibly TRBD1 for D (6 bases). Trimming cost V 5 bases and J 4 bases, with 10 bases left between them. The V gene's germline CDR1 is SGHTA and CDR2 FQGNSA. This CDR3 is built from 13 residues. As DNA, the CDR3 is TGTGCCAGCAGCCTGGACAGTTCAGATACGCAGTATTTT. It translates to CASSLDSSDTQYF.

This clone was counted once. The chain recombines TRBV11-2 with TRBJ2-4; D gene unclear. CDR3 length: 15 amino acids. Germline lookup yields CDR1 SGHAT and CDR2 FQNNGV. V was shortened by 1 base and J by 3 bases, with 10 bases between the two germline ends. The DNA of the CDR3 is TGTGCCAGCAGCTTAGTAGGCGGAGACAAAAACATTCAGTACTTC. It codes for CASSLVGGDKNIQYF.

This clone came up a few times. The rearrangement uses TRBV9 and TRBJ1-3; no reliable D call. The germline CDR1 and CDR2 sequences are SGDLS and YYNGEE. The CDR3 length is 16 residues. The germline V and J ends were trimmed by 4 bases and 0 bases, with 14 bases remaining between them. The CDR3, as DNA: TGTGCCAGCAGCTCCAGCCTGAAGACCTCTGGAAACACCATATATTTT. Translated, it gives CASSSSLKTSGNTIYF. Combining the CDR3 with reference TRBV9 and TRBJ1-3 gives the whole variable domain DSGVTQTPKHLITATGQRVTLRCSPRSGDLSVYWYQQSLDQGLQFLIQYYNGEERAKGNILERFSAQQFPDLHSELNLSSLELGDSALYFCASSSSLKTSGNTIYFGEGSWLTVV.

The chain couples TRBV9 to TRBJ2-3, with D possibly matching TRBD1 (5 bases). CDR3 length: 15 residues. Germline V gene sequence: CDR1 SGDLS, CDR2 YYNGEE. Trimming took off 1 base at V and 1 base at J, with 10 bases between the two ends. CDR3 in DNA: TGTGCCAGCAGCGTATCTGGGGCGGGCACAGATACGCAGTATTTT. Translated: CASSVSGAGTDTQYF.

The chain joins TRBV5-6 to TRBJ2-7; D remains ambiguous. Between the trimmed V and J ends, which lost 4 bases and 4 bases, there was a span of 9 bases. The CDR3 is 12 amino acids. Germline V gives CDR1 SGHDT, CDR2 YYEEEE. CDR3 DNA: TGTGCCAGCAGCGCCCTGGGGTACGAGCAGTACTTC. It codes for CASSALGYEQYF.

The chain couples TRBV7-3 to TRBJ2-1; a possible D gene is TRBD1 (6 bases). Germline V gives CDR1 SGHTA, CDR2 FQGTGA. This CDR3 contains 12 residues. Trimming took 2 bases from V and 10 from J, leaving 9 bases between them. The CDR3, as DNA: TGTGCCAGCAGCTTATGGGGGCGGGAGCAGTTCTTC. Translating it yields CASSLWGREQFF.

The chain joins TRBV9 to TRBJ2-7; the D gene is possibly TRBD1 (6 bases). The V end was cut by 4 bases, the J end by 3 bases, with 17 bases between. Germline assignment: CDR1 SGDLS and CDR2 YYNGEE. The CDR3 length is 15 residues. The CDR3 DNA is TGTGCCAGCAGCTATGGGGACACCGTTTTCTACGAGCAGTACTTC. Its translation: CASSYGDTVFYEQYF.

This sequence joins TRBV5-6 and TRBJ2-1; the match to TRBD2 covers 11 bases. This CDR3 comprises 15 residues. Germline values: CDR1 SGHDT, CDR2 YYEEEE. V shed 2 bases, J shed 6 bases, and the junction held 4 bases outside the gene matches. CDR3 coding DNA: TGTGCCAGCAGCTTCGGGACTAGCGGAATCAATGAGCAGTTCTTC. It translates to CASSFGTSGINEQFF.

With respect to this clone: Additional DNA sequences in this sample encode the identical CDR3. This rearrangement joins TRBV4-3 to TRBJ1-1; D is unresolved. In germline, CDR1 is LGHNA, CDR2 YSLEER. Trimming left V 1 base short and J 3 bases short, with 12 bases between. CDR3 length: 15 residues. The CDR3 DNA reads as TGCGCCAGCAGCCAAGGGTACCGACTCCACACTGAAGCTTTCTTT. Its protein is CASSQGYRLHTEAFF.

J is TRBJ2-3 and V is TRBV9; 10 bases map to TRBD1. The trim removed 3 bases at V and 4 bases at J, leaving 8 bases unmatched. The CDR3 spans 16 residues. In germline, CDR1 is SGDLS, CDR2 YYNGEE. The CDR3 loop reads CASSAQTGGLADTQYF. The CDR3 DNA reads as TGTGCCAGCAGCGCTCAGACAGGGGGCTTGGCAGATACGCAGTATTTT.

The chain links TRBV5-4 to TRBJ2-5, with D tentatively TRBD1 or TRBD2 (6 bases each). The V end was cut by 4 bases, the J end by 1 base, with 11 bases between. The CDR3 extends over 14 amino acids. The germline CDR1 and CDR2 sequences are SGHNT and YYREEE (reference sequence). CDR3 amino acids: CASSLKGGQETQYF. CDR3 DNA sequence: TGTGCCAGCAGCCTCAAGGGGGGCCAAGAGACCCAGTACTTC. Supplemented by reference TRBV5-4 and TRBJ2-5, the full variable domain reads ETGVTQSPTHLIKTRGQQVTLRCSSQSGHNTVSWYQQALGQGPQFIFQYYREEENGRGNFPPRFSGLQFPNYSSELNVNALELDDSALYLCASSLKGGQETQYFGPGTRLLVL.

The chain links TRBV30 to TRBJ2-1; 12 bases align to TRBD2. With V trimmed by 1 base and J by 6 bases, 10 bases remained unmatched. Germline CDR1 and CDR2: GTSNPN and SVGIG (reference sequence). This CDR3 has 17 amino acids. The CDR3 DNA reads as TGTGCCTGGAGTGGACTAGCGGGAGCAAGTTTTAGCAATGAGCAGTTCTTC. Translation gives CAWSGLAGASFSNEQFF.

The chain has TRBV30 and TRBJ2-4; 7 nucleotides match TRBD1. V trimming: 5 bases; J trimming: 0 bases; junction bases outside the gene matches: 4. Per germline, CDR1 GTSNPN and CDR2 SVGIG (reference sequence). The CDR3 runs to 14 residues. The CDR3 coding sequence is TGTGCCTGGTCACAGGGGCTAGCCAAAAACATTCAGTACTTC. This sequence encodes CAWSQGLAKNIQYF.

V usage is TRBV28 and J usage is TRBJ1-1, with 9 positions matching TRBD1. Germline V gene data show CDR1 as MDHEN and CDR2 as SYDVKM. The CDR3 extends over 15 amino acids. V lost 4 bases, J lost 7 bases, and 10 bases stayed unmatched. The CDR3 region is CASSSRTGEESEAFF. The CDR3 coding sequence is TGTGCCAGCAGTTCCCGGACAGGGGAGGAGAGTGAAGCTTTCTTT.

This clone has only a few counts. The gene calls are TRBV27 and TRBJ2-2; no clear D. This CDR3 spans 13 amino acids. The ends were cut back, 3 bases at V and 1 base at J, with 3 bases in the middle. The germline V gene has CDR1 MNHEY and CDR2 SMNVEV (reference sequence). The CDR3 is CASSFQNTGELFF. In nucleotides, the CDR3 is TGTGCCAGCAGTTTTCAGAACACCGGGGAGCTGTTTTTT.

The chain carries TRBV11-2 and TRBJ1-3; 9 bases fit TRBD1. The V segment lost 5 bases and the J segment 4 bases; nucleotides outside the gene matches: 9. This CDR3 is built from 16 residues. Germline lookup yields CDR1 SGHAT and CDR2 FQNNGV. CDR3 bases: TGTGCCAGCAGCGTGAGACAGGGGGGCGCCGGAAACACCATATATTTT. Amino acid sequence: CASSVRQGGAGNTIYF.

V usage is TRBV28 and J usage is TRBJ1-5; tentatively, D is TRBD1 (5 bases). The length of the CDR3 is 13 residues. V shed 7 bases and J shed 5 bases, with 12 bases lying between them. CDR1 and CDR2 (germline): MDHEN, SYDVKM. The CDR3 sequence is CASMAQGHQPQHF. DNA of the CDR3: TGTGCCAGCATGGCGCAGGGCCATCAGCCCCAGCATTTT.

The rearrangement links TRBV18 to TRBJ2-3; unclear D gene. This CDR3 is 14 amino acids long. V lost 0 bases and J lost 2, with 6 bases in between. Germline CDR1 is KGHSH and CDR2 is LQKENI. DNA for the CDR3: TGTGCCAGCTCACCACCGACCTACACAGATACGCAGTATTTT. Translating gives CASSPPTYTDTQYF.

This chain links TRBV7-6 with TRBJ2-2; 8 bases match TRBD2. V dropped 3 bases and J dropped 0; count of bases not matched to a gene: 12. Germline CDR1 SGHVS, CDR2 FNYEAQ. The CDR3 sequence is 19 residues long. Here the CDR3 reads CASSFIVPGGASNTGELFF. Written as DNA, the CDR3 is TGTGCCAGCAGCTTCATAGTGCCCGGGGGGGCCTCGAACACCGGGGAGCTGTTTTTT.

This clone was observed a handful of times. V usage is TRBV27 and J usage is TRBJ1-1; possible D gene TRBD1, 5 bases. Trimming removed 0 bases at V and 5 bases at J, with 13 bases between. From germline, CDR1 is MNHEY and CDR2 SMNVEV (reference sequence). CDR3 length equals 15 residues. The CDR3: CASSLSVGVSTEAFF. The DNA for the CDR3 is TGTGCCAGCAGTTTATCGGTGGGGGTTTCTACTGAAGCTTTCTTT.

With regard to this clone: Other DNA sequences in this specimen translate into the identical CDR3. The chain joins TRBV27 to TRBJ2-5, with 9 bases that match TRBD2. The CDR3 totals 13 residues. Germline trimming cut 2 bases from V and 5 bases from J; bases unmatched to any gene: 0. Germline loops: CDR1 MNHEY, CDR2 SMNVEV (reference sequence). The CDR3 protein is CASSLLAGETQYF. For the CDR3, the DNA is TGTGCCAGCAGTTTACTAGCGGGGGAGACCCAGTACTTC.